Listed below are T cell receptor beta chains from one sample, sequenced in a study of T cells in Graves' hyperthyroidism and ophthalmopathy. One entry per CDR3 protein, called by TCRdb with MiXCR from the multiplex PCR reads. Of around 300,000 distinct CDR3 sequences listed, around 20% are singletons. Sequencing was done on a sample of blood. These TCRs come from a man aged 45-65 years with Graves' ophthalmopathy. CDR3s include the opening cysteine and the closing phenylalanine or tryptophan. A D gene is named only where the DNA matches it firmly. Not every row has a clone size; where given, it reads once, few, many or a size class.

v_gene	d_gene	abundance	j_gene	CDR3nt	CDR3aa
TRBV20-1	-	-	TRBJ2-2	TGCAGTGCTAGTACAGGGTTAGGGGGTGGCCCCGGGGAGCTGTTTTTT	CSASTGLGGGPGELFF
TRBV28	-	many	TRBJ1-5	TGTGCCAGCAGTCTGGACCAGCCCCAGCATTTT	CASSLDQPQHF
TRBV5-1	-	many	TRBJ2-2	TGCGCCAGCAGTCTGGACTTATCAGTCCCCGGGGAGCTGTTTTTT	CASSLDLSVPGELFF
TRBV24-1	-	once	TRBJ2-4	TGTGCCACCTACACAAGGTACCTGGGTTCGTCAGAGTACTTC	CATYTRYLGSSEYF
TRBV27	TRBD1	-	TRBJ1-4	TGTGCCAGCAGTTTGAACCCACAGGGGATAGGTGAAAAACTGTTTTTT	CASSLNPQGIGEKLFF
TRBV12-3/TRBV12-4	-	few	TRBJ2-3	TGTGCCAGCAGTTCACCCAAAGATACGCAGTATTTT	CASSSPKDTQYF
TRBV5-8	-	many	TRBJ1-6	TGTGCCAGCAGCACCAAGAGTGACTCACCCCTCCACTTT	CASSTKSDSPLHF
TRBV10-3	TRBD2	few	TRBJ2-5	TGTGCCATTTCCCTAGCGGGAGGGCAAGAGACCCAGTACTTC	CAISLAGGQETQYF
TRBV30	TRBD2	-	TRBJ2-1	TGTGCCTGTCAGCTAGCGGGCTACAATGAGCAGTTCTTC	CACQLAGYNEQFF
TRBV5-1	TRBD1	many	TRBJ1-5	TGCGCCAGCAGCTTGGGGGGGACAGGTGGTCAGCCCCAGCATTTT	CASSLGGTGGQPQHF
TRBV24-1	-	many	TRBJ2-3	TGTGCCACCAGTGATTTCCTGGACAGTCAGGATACGCAGTATTTT	CATSDFLDSQDTQYF
TRBV6-2/TRBV6-3	-	few	TRBJ2-1	TGTGCCAGCAGTTCCGACTGGAGCTCCTACAATGAGCAGTTCTTC	CASSSDWSSYNEQFF
TRBV30	-	-	TRBJ1-2	TGTGCCTGGAGTGTGAGTGAGAACTATGGCTACACCTTC	CAWSVSENYGYTF
TRBV10-2	TRBD2	-	TRBJ2-3	TGCGCCAGCAGTGAGTCAGTGCTAGCGGTCACAGATACGCAGTATTTT	CASSESVLAVTDTQYF
TRBV19	-	-	TRBJ2-6	TGTGCCAGTAGTCGCACAGGGACCGCTGGGGCCAACGTCCTGACTTTC	CASSRTGTAGANVLTF
TRBV20-1	-	many	TRBJ1-2	TGCAGTGCCCGCCCAATAGGGGTATATGGCTACACCTTC	CSARPIGVYGYTF
TRBV20-1	TRBD2	few	TRBJ2-5	TGCAGTGCTAGTGGGGCGACTAGCGGGAGAGATCAAGAGACCCAGTACTTC	CSASGATSGRDQETQYF
TRBV24-1	TRBD1	many	TRBJ2-1	TGTGCCACCAGTGACCCGCCGACAGGGAAGAATGAGCAGTTCTTC	CATSDPPTGKNEQFF
TRBV3-1	TRBD2	many	TRBJ2-7	TGTGCCAGCAGCCAAACCAAGCGGGGATACGAGCAGTACTTC	CASSQTKRGYEQYF
TRBV7-9	TRBD1	-	TRBJ1-2	TGTGCCAGCAGCCCAGGGACAGGCCTCGGCTACACCTTC	CASSPGTGLGYTF
TRBV6-1	TRBD1	-	TRBJ1-1	TGTGCCAGCAGGACAGACAGGGGCACTGAAGCTTTCTTT	CASRTDRGTEAFF
TRBV5-1	-	many	TRBJ1-1	TGCGCCAGCAGCTCAGGGGAACTGAACACTGAAGCTTTCTTT	CASSSGELNTEAFF
TRBV2	-	many	TRBJ2-5	TGTGCCAGCAGTGATCAGGGTCGAGAGACCCAGTACTTC	CASSDQGRETQYF
TRBV20-1	-	many	TRBJ1-1	TGCAGTGCCCGGATGAACACTGAAGCTTTCTTT	CSARMNTEAFF
TRBV24-1	-	-	TRBJ2-1	TGTGCCACCAGTGATAGTGGTCGTAAGCAGTTCTTC	CATSDSGRKQFF
TRBV20-1	TRBD2	-	TRBJ2-1	TGCAGTGCTCCTAGCGGGAACACCTACAATGAGCAGTTCTTC	CSAPSGNTYNEQFF
TRBV24-1	TRBD1	few	TRBJ2-2	TGTGCCACCAGTGACCCGGGACAGGGGGCGACCGGGGAGCTGTTTTTT	CATSDPGQGATGELFF
TRBV11-2	-	many	TRBJ2-7	TGTGCCAGCAGCTTAGATCGGAGCAGCGGTAGCTACGAGCAGTACTTC	CASSLDRSSGSYEQYF
TRBV11-2	-	few	TRBJ2-4	TGTGCCAGCACCCTTAGAACGGGGGCTGGAGCCAAAAACATTCAGTACTTC	CASTLRTGAGAKNIQYF
TRBV12-3/TRBV12-4	-	many	TRBJ1-5	TGTGCCAGCAGTTCCCCGGGACCGCATCAGCCCCAGCATTTT	CASSSPGPHQPQHF